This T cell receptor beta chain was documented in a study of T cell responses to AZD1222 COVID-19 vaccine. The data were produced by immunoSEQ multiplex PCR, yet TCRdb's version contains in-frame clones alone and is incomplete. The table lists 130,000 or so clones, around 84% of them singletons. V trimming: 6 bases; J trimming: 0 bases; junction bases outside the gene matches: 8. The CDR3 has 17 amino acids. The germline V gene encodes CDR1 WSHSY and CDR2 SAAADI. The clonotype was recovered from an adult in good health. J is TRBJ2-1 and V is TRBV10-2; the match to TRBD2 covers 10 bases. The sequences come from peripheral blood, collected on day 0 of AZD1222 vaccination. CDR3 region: CASRSSGGTSSYNEQFF. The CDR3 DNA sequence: TGCGCCAGCAGATCTAGCGGGGGCACGAGCTCCTACAATGAGCAGTTCTTC.